One sample yielded the 24 T cell receptor beta chains listed below, sequenced in a study of cytomegalovirus exposure and HLA in healthy donors (dated by TCRdb to between 2016 and 2019). The method was the immunoSEQ multiplex PCR assay. The multiplex PCR relied on a mix of 60 forward primers for TCR Vbeta segments and 13 reverse primers for TCR Jbeta segments. This immuneACCESS table, as held by TCRdb, lists in-frame sequences with V and J called but not all clones. Of the missing ones, under half trace to an unresolved V gene in checked studies; the others have no known cause. In this sample the table shows 150,000 to 200,000 clones, about 81% of which occur a single time. The ten largest clones take up around 1.9% of the sample. The sample comprised PBMCs. These receptors all come from a man younger than 35 in good health and CMV-seronegative.

The J gene is TRBJ2-3, the V gene TRBV7-3; D possibly corresponds to TRBD2 (6 bases). V lost 5 bases to trimming and J lost 5 bases, with 14 bases between them. CDR3 length equals 14 residues. Looked up from germline, CDR1 is SGHTA and CDR2 is FQGTGA. As DNA, the CDR3 is TGTGCCAGCAGCCAAACGGGAGTAGGAGATACGCAGTATTTT. The encoded protein is CASSQTGVGDTQYF.

This clone was counted a single time. The chain uses TRBV19 and TRBJ1-4; a weak D match, TRBD1 (5 bases). Germline CDR1 is LNHDA and CDR2 is SQIVND (reference sequence). Trimming took 5 bases from V and 2 from J, leaving 18 bases between them. The CDR3 has 17 amino acids. CDR3 nucleotide sequence: TGTGCCAGTAGTCCCTTGGAGGGGTTAATCACTAATGAAAAACTGTTTTTT. Encoded protein: CASSPLEGLITNEKLFF.

This clone was recorded only once. V usage is TRBV5-1 and J usage is TRBJ2-1, with 7 bases fitting TRBD1. The CDR3 has 15 residues. Germline V gives CDR1 SGHRS, CDR2 YFSETQ. V dropped 4 bases and J dropped 4; count of bases not matched to a gene: 8. CDR3 loop: CASSPSGTDYNEQFF. The CDR3 bases are TGCGCCAGCAGCCCATCCGGGACAGATTACAATGAGCAGTTCTTC.

The chain links TRBV11-2 to TRBJ2-1, with TRBD2 matching over 12 bases. The V gene end was trimmed by 4 bases and the J gene end by 2 bases; junction bases not matched to a gene: 6. The CDR3 length is 17 residues. Germline lookup yields CDR1 SGHAT and CDR2 FQNNGV. The CDR3 loop reads CASSYSSGGAPYNEQFF. For the CDR3, the DNA is TGTGCCAGCAGCTACTCTAGCGGGGGGGCCCCCTACAATGAGCAGTTCTTC.

V usage is TRBV6-1 and J usage is TRBJ2-2; D is ambiguous. Germline assignment: CDR1 MNHNS and CDR2 SASEGT. CDR3 length equals 14 residues. The germline V and J ends were trimmed by 1 base and 1 base, with 4 bases remaining between them. The CDR3 reads CASSEVLNTGELFF. The CDR3 DNA reads as TGTGCCAGCAGTGAAGTTCTGAACACCGGGGAGCTGTTTTTT.

V is TRBV7-9 and J is TRBJ1-4; TRBD1 might be the D (6 bases). The CDR3 extends over 14 amino acids. CDR1 is SEHNR and CDR2 is FQNEAQ in the germline V gene (reference sequence). Trimming removed 8 bases at V and 6 bases at J, with 16 bases between. The CDR3 DNA reads as TGTGCCAGCGCCAAAGGGGGATCGGATGAAAAACTGTTTTTT. The encoded protein is CASAKGGSDEKLFF.

The table lists this clone with a few counts. The rearrangement joins TRBV9 to TRBJ1-6; D possibly corresponds to TRBD1 (5 bases). This CDR3 has 14 amino acids. Trimming took off 3 bases at V and 13 bases at J, with 17 bases between the two ends. Germline CDR1 reads SGDLS; CDR2 reads YYNGEE. The CDR3 DNA is TGTGCCAGCAGCGAGTTCCTCGCGGGGGGTCCCCTCCACTTT. It codes for CASSEFLAGGPLHF.

The gene calls are TRBV4-3 and TRBJ1-2; 9 bases map to TRBD1. Per germline, CDR1 LGHNA and CDR2 YSLEER. V lost 0 bases and J lost 12; bases outside the gene matches: 8. The CDR3 consists of 14 residues. The CDR3 region has the DNA TGCGCCAGCAGCCAAGAATGGGAACAGGGGGCGAACACCTTC. Translating gives CASSQEWEQGANTF.

This chain links TRBV5-4 with TRBJ2-3; maybe TRBD2 (6 bases). Germline V CDR1 and CDR2: SGHNT, YYREEE (reference sequence). The CDR3 length is 16 residues. Trimming removed 0 bases at V and 5 bases at J, with 16 bases between. The CDR3 sequence: CASSLEIAVGGDTQYF. The CDR3 DNA reads TGTGCCAGCAGCTTGGAGATAGCGGTTGGGGGAGATACGCAGTATTTT. The full variable domain, with the rest looked up from reference TRBV5-4 and TRBJ2-3, is ETGVTQSPTHLIKTRGQQVTLRCSSQSGHNTVSWYQQALGQGPQFIFQYYREEENGRGNFPPRFSGLQFPNYSSELNVNALELDDSALYLCASSLEIAVGGDTQYFGPGTRLTVL.

The V gene is TRBV30, the J gene TRBJ1-2; TRBD1 might be the D (6 bases). Germline V lookup: CDR1 GTSNPN, CDR2 SVGIG (reference sequence). The CDR3 has 11 amino acids. Trimming left V 8 bases short and J 2 bases short, with 9 bases between. The CDR3 DNA is TGTGCCGGAACAGGGAACTATGGCTACACCTTC. It specifies CAGTGNYGYTF.

The J gene is TRBJ2-2, the V gene TRBV6-5; D is undetermined. Between the trimmed V and J ends, which lost 0 bases and 6 bases, there was a span of 5 bases. The germline V gene encodes CDR1 MNHEY and CDR2 SVGAGI. CDR3 length: 13 residues. The CDR3 here is CASSYSRAGELFF. The CDR3 DNA reads as TGTGCCAGCAGTTACTCCCGGGCCGGGGAGCTGTTTTTT.

This clone was seen a handful of times. The chain carries TRBV7-9 and TRBJ2-5; 9 nucleotides match TRBD2. Germline CDR1 reads SEHNR; CDR2 reads FQNEAQ (reference sequence). The CDR3 spans 16 residues. Losses at the gene ends were 4 bases for V and 1 base for J; bases not matched to a gene: 7. CDR3 sequence (DNA): TGTGCCAGCAGCTCCGTCAGCGGGAGGCCCCAAGAGACCCAGTACTTC. Translating gives CASSSVSGRPQETQYF. Filled out from reference TRBV7-9 and TRBJ2-5, the complete variable domain reads DTGVSQNPRHKITKRGQNVTFRCDPISEHNRLYWYRQTLGQGPEFLTYFQNEAQLEKSRLLSDRFSAERPKGSFSTLEIQRTEQGDSAMYLCASSSVSGRPQETQYFGPGTRLLVL.

The V gene is TRBV5-1, the J gene TRBJ2-3; a weak D match, TRBD2 (6 bases). There are 15 residues in the CDR3. With 0 bases removed from V and 0 bases from J, the gap between germline ends came to 8 bases. Germline CDR1 and CDR2: SGHRS and YFSETQ. This chain's CDR3 is CASSLVAASTDTQYF. CDR3 DNA: TGCGCCAGCAGCTTGGTAGCGGCTAGCACAGATACGCAGTATTTT.

The V gene is TRBV5-1, the J gene TRBJ1-1; 7 bases align to TRBD1. The germline V gene encodes CDR1 SGHRS and CDR2 YFSETQ. This CDR3 contains 14 residues. V shed 6 bases, J shed 2 bases, and the junction held 7 bases outside the gene matches. The CDR3 protein is CASNYRGGNTEAFF. CDR3 DNA sequence: TGCGCCAGCAATTACAGGGGTGGAAACACTGAAGCTTTCTTT. Drawing the rest from reference TRBV5-1 and TRBJ1-1, the complete variable domain is KAGVTQTPRYLIKTRGQQVTLSCSPISGHRSVSWYQQTPGQGLQFLFEYFSETQRNKGNFPGRFSGRQFSNSRSEMNVSTLELGDSALYLCASNYRGGNTEAFFGQGTRLTVV.

The chain couples TRBV6-5 to TRBJ1-5, with 10 bases fitting TRBD1. Germline V gene lookup returns CDR1 MNHEY and CDR2 SVGAGI. The CDR3 is 14 amino acids. V lost 6 bases, J lost 5 bases, and 4 bases stayed unmatched. This CDR3 is CASRGTGVDQPQHF. The CDR3 bases are TGTGCCAGCAGGGGGACAGGGGTCGATCAGCCCCAGCATTTT.

J is TRBJ2-5 and V is TRBV5-6; TRBD1 is a possible D gene (5 bases). Trimming removed 1 base at V and 0 bases at J, with 16 bases between. The CDR3 length is 17 residues. Germline V gene lookup returns CDR1 SGHDT and CDR2 YYEEEE. The DNA of the CDR3 is TGTGCCAGCAGCTTGCCCAATTTTCGACAGTACCAAGAGACCCAGTACTTC. Amino acids: CASSLPNFRQYQETQYF.

This clone was observed a single time. This sequence joins TRBV5-5 and TRBJ1-5; no definite D call. Germline lookup yields CDR1 SGHKS and CDR2 YYEKEE (reference sequence). The CDR3 extends over 16 amino acids. V was pared by 5 bases and J by 1 base, with 16 bases between. CDR3 sequence reads: CASRLEGMGSNQPQHF. The CDR3 DNA sequence: TGTGCCAGCAGACTAGAGGGCATGGGGAGCAATCAGCCCCAGCATTTT.

This sequence joins TRBV29-1 and TRBJ2-7, with 8 bases that match TRBD1. This CDR3 has 13 residues. V was pared by 4 bases and J by 3 bases, with 5 bases of the junction left unmatched. Germline V gene data show CDR1 as SQVTM and CDR2 as ANQGSEA. This chain's CDR3 is CSVGNGQGYEQYF. Here the CDR3 DNA reads TGCAGCGTTGGAAACGGACAGGGCTACGAGCAGTACTTC.

The chain links TRBV11-2 to TRBJ2-5; D not resolved. Trimming left V 0 bases short and J 5 bases short, with 4 bases between. Germline V lookup: CDR1 SGHAT, CDR2 FQNNGV. The CDR3 is 12 amino acids. CDR3 sequence: CASSLESETQYF. Here the CDR3 DNA reads TGTGCCAGCAGCTTAGAATCGGAGACCCAGTACTTC.

The gene calls are TRBV2 and TRBJ2-1, with 8 nucleotides matching TRBD1. The CDR3 has 16 amino acids. Germline V gene sequence: CDR1 SNHLY, CDR2 FYNNEI. The V gene end was trimmed by 5 bases and the J gene end by 10 bases; junction bases not matched to a gene: 16. The CDR3 region is CASSRTRQGSSREQFF. The CDR3 DNA follows: TGTGCCAGCAGTCGCACCCGACAGGGGAGCAGCAGGGAGCAGTTCTTC.

The V and J genes are TRBV5-4 and TRBJ2-7; TRBD2 aligns across 9 bases. J was trimmed by 2 bases and V by 2 bases; bases with no gene match: 8. The CDR3 spans 16 residues. Per the germline V gene, CDR1 is SGHNT and CDR2 is YYREEE (reference sequence). The CDR3 region has the DNA TGTGCCAGCAGCTTCCCCTCTAGCGGGGACCCCTACGAGCAGTACTTC. Protein: CASSFPSSGDPYEQYF. The whole variable domain, filled in from reference TRBV5-4 and TRBJ2-7, reads ETGVTQSPTHLIKTRGQQVTLRCSSQSGHNTVSWYQQALGQGPQFIFQYYREEENGRGNFPPRFSGLQFPNYSSELNVNALELDDSALYLCASSFPSSGDPYEQYFGPGTRLTVT.

V gene TRBV10-2 combines with J gene TRBJ1-4; D may be TRBD1 (5 bases). The CDR3 length is 15 residues. Germline V gene data show CDR1 as WSHSY and CDR2 as SAAADI. Trimming took off 2 bases at V and 8 bases at J, with 15 bases between the two ends. CDR3: CASSEGAGNQEKLFF. The DNA for the CDR3 is TGCGCCAGCAGTGAGGGGGCAGGGAATCAAGAAAAACTGTTTTTT.

The genes are TRBV7-3 and TRBJ2-3, with 7 bases aligning to TRBD2. Per the germline V gene, CDR1 is SGHTA and CDR2 is FQGTGA. The CDR3 is made up of 13 amino acids. V gave up 6 bases and J gave up 6 bases; unmatched junction bases: 6. The CDR3 nucleotides read TGTGCCAGCAGGTCTAGCGGCGGGGATACGCAGTATTTT. Protein product: CASRSSGGDTQYF.

The J gene is TRBJ2-4, the V gene TRBV4-3; D is possibly TRBD1 (5 bases). This CDR3 contains 18 residues. Germline assignment: CDR1 LGHNA and CDR2 YSLEER. V was shortened by 0 bases and J by 4 bases, with 19 bases between the two germline ends. CDR3 amino acids: CASSQDQSSGAGKNIQYF. CDR3 DNA: TGCGCCAGCAGCCAAGACCAAAGCAGTGGGGCAGGGAAAAACATTCAGTACTTC.